What follows are 31 T cell receptor beta chains derived from one specimen sequenced in a study of blood T cell repertoires in COVID-19 (TCRdb year 2020). Receptor libraries were prepared by the immunoSEQ multiplex PCR assay. TCRdb provides this immuneACCESS table in a form limited to in-frame rearrangements. Some clones are lacking; in checked studies, under half of them reflect an unresolved V gene, and why the rest are absent is not known. For this sample there are 140,000 or so clones; over 85% appear just once. Jointly, the top ten make up under 2% of the sample. Sequencing used peripheral blood. These TCRs come from a human donor in a cohort sampled during active COVID-19.

The chain carries TRBV21-1 and TRBJ2-7; the tabulated D call, TRBD1, remains unverified against the DNA. TRBV21-1 is classified as a pseudogene. This CDR3 is built from 17 residues. CDR3 region: CASSEYGTALEGYEQYF. The CDR3 bases are TGTGCCAGCAGCGAATACGGGACAGCCTTGGAGGGTTACGAGCAGTACTTC.

This clone was detected only once. The rearrangement joins TRBV20-1 to TRBJ1-1; D perhaps matches TRBD1 (5 bases). In germline, CDR1 is DFQATT, CDR2 SNEGSKA (reference sequence). The CDR3 loop spans 13 amino acids. V was pared by 3 bases and J by 7 bases, with 15 bases between. CDR3 protein: CSASRSTRDEAFF. In DNA, the CDR3 is TGCAGTGCTAGTCGGTCTACCAGGGATGAAGCTTTCTTT.

The V gene is TRBV11-2, the J gene TRBJ1-2, with 8 bases identical to TRBD1. The V gene end was trimmed by 4 bases and the J gene end by 6 bases; junction bases not matched to a gene: 4. The CDR3 contains 13 residues. The germline CDR1 and CDR2 sequences are SGHAT and FQNNGV. DNA for the CDR3: TGTGCCAGCAGCTCTACAGGGGGGGATGGCTACACCTTC. Translation gives CASSSTGGDGYTF.

The V call is TRBV6-4, the J call TRBJ1-2; perhaps TRBD1 as D (6 bases). V shed 3 bases and J shed 8 bases, with 16 bases lying between them. The length of the CDR3 is 14 residues. The germline V gene encodes CDR1 MRHNA and CDR2 SNTAGT. CDR3 loop: CASSETQGSRGYTF. The CDR3 DNA reads as TGTGCCAGCAGTGAGACACAGGGATCTAGAGGCTACACCTTC.

The chain couples TRBV5-4 to TRBJ1-1, with a tentative D call TRBD1 (5 bases). V shed 6 bases and J shed 3 bases, with 18 bases lying between them. The germline CDR1 and CDR2 sequences are SGHNT and YYREEE (reference sequence). This CDR3 is built from 15 residues. In DNA, the CDR3 is TGTGCCAGCACCCTACCTGGGGGGAGTTACACTGAAGCTTTCTTT. The encoded protein is CASTLPGGSYTEAFF.

The CDR3 DNA sequence: TGTGCCAGCAGCCTACTAGCGGGGCGCACAGATACGCAGTATTTT. It codes for CASSLLAGRTDTQYF. The chain is built from TRBV7-2 and TRBJ2-3, with TRBD2 matching over 10 bases. This CDR3 contains 15 residues. J lost 1 base, V lost 5 bases, and 3 bases had no gene match. Germline V gives CDR1 SGHTA, CDR2 FQGNSA.

CDR3: CASSAGTGKFTEAFF. The CDR3 coding sequence is TGTGCCAGCAGTGCCGGGACAGGGAAATTCACTGAAGCTTTCTTT. V gene TRBV2 combines with J gene TRBJ1-1, with TRBD1 identical over 9 bases. The CDR3 spans 15 residues. Germline assignment: CDR1 SNHLY and CDR2 FYNNEI. The ends lost 4 bases at V and 4 bases at J; junction bases unmatched: 7.

The gene calls are TRBV15 and TRBJ2-5; D may be TRBD1 (5 bases). Trimming left V 0 bases short and J 2 bases short, with 7 bases between. The CDR3 length is 14 residues. Germline assignment: CDR1 LNHNV and CDR2 YYDKDF (reference sequence). This CDR3 reads CATSRDRTQETQYF. The DNA for the CDR3 is TGTGCCACCAGCAGAGATAGGACACAAGAGACCCAGTACTTC.

This chain connects TRBV4-2 to TRBJ2-2, with D hard to call. Germline values: CDR1 LGHNA, CDR2 YNFKEQ. Between the trimmed V and J ends, which lost 0 bases and 1 base, there was a span of 6 bases. The CDR3 totals 15 residues. Here the CDR3 reads CASSQDPMNTGELFF. The CDR3 nucleotides are TGTGCCAGCAGCCAAGACCCAATGAACACCGGGGAGCTGTTTTTT.

This chain uses TRBV9 with TRBJ2-3; 9 bases are shared with TRBD2. CDR3 length: 17 amino acids. The V gene end was trimmed by 3 bases and the J gene end by 1 base; junction bases not matched to a gene: 9. CDR1 and CDR2 (germline): SGDLS, YYNGEE. The DNA for the CDR3 is TGTGCCAGCAGCGCCCTAGGGTTAGCGGGGGGCACAGATACGCAGTATTTT. Protein: CASSALGLAGGTDTQYF.

This chain uses TRBV9 with TRBJ1-2; D might be TRBD1 (6 bases). CDR3 length equals 14 residues. CDR1 SGDLS and CDR2 YYNGEE come from the germline V gene. V was cut by 4 bases and J by 7 bases, with 17 bases left in between. CDR3 sequence (DNA): TGTGCCAGCAGCCCCGAGGGGGGGATTCCTGGCTACACCTTC. It yields the protein CASSPEGGIPGYTF.

This clone appeared a few times. The V and J genes are TRBV3-1 (or the pseudogene TRBV3-2) and TRBJ1-2, with D unclear. The CDR3 loop spans 16 amino acids. V lost 4 bases and J 0 bases, leaving 15 bases between the germline ends. Per the germline V gene, CDR1 is LGHDT and CDR2 is YNNKEL (reference sequence). DNA of the CDR3: TGTGCCAGCAGCCTTGAGTCTCTTGGAGCTAACTATGGCTACACCTTC. It encodes CASSLESLGANYGYTF.

CDR3 DNA sequence: TGTGCCATCAGTACAGGGGTGGGGCCCTACGAGCAGTACTTC. Residues: CAISTGVGPYEQYF. The V gene is TRBV10-3, the J gene TRBJ2-7, with TRBD1 identical over 7 bases. The CDR3 is 14 residues long. The germline V gene encodes CDR1 ENHRY and CDR2 SYGVKD. J lost 2 bases, V lost 5 bases, and 6 bases had no gene match.

The gene calls are TRBV2 and TRBJ1-1; unclear D gene. The germline gives CDR1 SNHLY, CDR2 FYNNEI. This CDR3 comprises 12 residues. Trimming cost V 6 bases and J 3 bases, with 8 bases left between them. The CDR3 region is CASSRGYTEAFF. The CDR3 DNA reads as TGTGCCAGCAGCAGAGGGTACACTGAAGCTTTCTTT.

The genes are TRBV29-1 and TRBJ1-2; tentatively, D is TRBD1 (6 bases). This CDR3 is 14 amino acids long. The V gene lost 8 bases and the J gene lost 0 bases, with 16 bases spanning the gap. Germline V lookup: CDR1 SQVTM, CDR2 ANQGSEA. CDR3 sequence: CSTGRQETNYGYTF. The CDR3 DNA sequence: TGCAGCACCGGCAGACAGGAGACTAACTATGGCTACACCTTC. Variable domain in full (rest from reference TRBV29-1 and TRBJ1-2): SAVISQKPSRDICQRGTSLTIQCQVDSQVTMMFWYRQQPGQSLTLIATANQGSEATYESGFVIDKFPISRPNLTFSTLTVSNMSPEDSSIYLCSTGRQETNYGYTFGSGTRLTVV.

The rearrangement joins TRBV7-2 to TRBJ2-1, with 10 bases aligning to TRBD2. The junction had 7 bases not matched to a gene; V was cut back by 6 bases and J by 8 bases. CDR1 and CDR2 (germline): SGHTA, FQGNSA. This CDR3 has 14 amino acids. For the CDR3, the DNA is TGTGCCAGCAGACCAAGCGGGGGGGCCCATGAGCAGTTCTTC. Protein product: CASRPSGGAHEQFF.

The chain links TRBV2 to TRBJ1-2; D call uncertain. CDR1 SNHLY and CDR2 FYNNEI come from the germline V gene. V was shortened by 0 bases and J by 1 base, with 12 bases between the two germline ends. This CDR3 comprises 16 residues. The CDR3 loop is CASSEAEPYINYGYTF. The CDR3 DNA follows: TGTGCCAGCAGTGAAGCGGAGCCCTATATTAACTATGGCTACACCTTC.

V and J are TRBV4-1 and TRBJ1-4; unclear D gene. The V gene's germline CDR1 is MGHRA and CDR2 YSYEKL. V lost 0 bases and J 6 bases, leaving 14 bases between the germline ends. The CDR3 length is 16 residues. This CDR3 reads CASSQDSEGMDEKLFF. The DNA of the CDR3 is TGCGCCAGCAGCCAAGACTCGGAGGGTATGGATGAAAAACTGTTTTTT.

A single count supports this clone. V and J are TRBV4-3 and TRBJ2-6; weak D call: TRBD2 (5 bases). The germline gives CDR1 LGHNA, CDR2 YSLEER. CDR3 size: 20 residues. Deletions cut 0 bases from V and 0 bases from J, with 18 bases between. This CDR3 reads CASSQETVRGLNSGANVLTF. The CDR3 coding sequence is TGCGCCAGCAGCCAAGAAACCGTCCGGGGTTTAAACTCTGGGGCCAACGTCCTGACTTTC.

This sequence joins TRBV11-2 and TRBJ2-5, with 10 bases identical to TRBD2. The CDR3 consists of 16 residues. V was pared by 0 bases and J by 3 bases, with 4 bases of the junction left unmatched. CDR1 and CDR2 from the germline V gene are SGHAT and FQNNGV. The CDR3 DNA sequence: TGTGCCAGCAGCTTAGATCGGACTAGCGGAAAAGAGACCCAGTACTTC. It codes for CASSLDRTSGKETQYF.

V gene TRBV27 combines with J gene TRBJ2-7; the D is unclear. The CDR3 loop spans 13 amino acids. The germline V and J ends were trimmed by 8 bases and 0 bases, with 11 bases remaining between them. Per the germline V gene, CDR1 is MNHEY and CDR2 is SMNVEV (reference sequence). In DNA, the CDR3 is TGTGCCAGCGGTCACAGCCACTCCTACGAGCAGTACTTC. Encoded protein: CASGHSHSYEQYF.

V is TRBV7-9 and J is TRBJ2-7; D is ambiguous. CDR1 and CDR2 (germline): SEHNR, FQNEAQ (reference sequence). The CDR3 consists of 14 residues. V shed 1 base and J shed 6 bases, with 13 bases lying between them. The CDR3 DNA sequence: TGTGCCAGCAGCTTAGATTCGGCGACAATCGAGCAGTACTTC. Protein sequence: CASSLDSATIEQYF.

V is TRBV3-1 (or the pseudogene TRBV3-2) and J is TRBJ2-1, with unresolved D. Germline CDR1 LGHDT, CDR2 YNNKEL (reference sequence). The CDR3 runs to 13 residues. The germline V and J ends were trimmed by 3 bases and 3 bases, with 6 bases remaining between them. CDR3 nucleotide sequence: TGTGCCAGCAGCCACCTAAACTACAATGAGCAGTTCTTC. Translating gives CASSHLNYNEQFF.

The rearrangement joins TRBV7-9 to TRBJ2-7, with 8 bases lining up with TRBD2. Germline CDR1 is SEHNR and CDR2 is FQNEAQ (reference sequence). The CDR3 loop spans 16 amino acids. The trim removed 2 bases at V and 2 bases at J, leaving 8 bases unmatched. The CDR3 DNA sequence: TGTGCCAGCAGCTTACTCCTGGCGGGGGGACCCTACGAGCAGTACTTC. Translation: CASSLLLAGGPYEQYF.

The V gene is TRBV14, the J gene TRBJ1-2; TRBD1 is a possible D gene (6 bases). The CDR3 length is 16 residues. Germline CDR1 SGHDN, CDR2 FVKESK. Trimming took off 5 bases at V and 5 bases at J, with 21 bases between the two ends. This CDR3 reads CASSATLNRAPYGYTF. The CDR3, as DNA: TGTGCCAGCAGCGCCACCCTAAACAGGGCACCTTATGGCTACACCTTC.

This sequence joins TRBV6-5 and TRBJ1-2, with D possibly being TRBD1 (5 bases). V lost 2 bases, J lost 2 bases, and 6 bases lay in between. The CDR3 contains 13 residues. Germline CDR1 is MNHEY and CDR2 is SVGAGI. The CDR3 nucleotides are TGTGCCAGCAGTTACGGGGGGAACTATGGCTACACCTTC. Translated, it gives CASSYGGNYGYTF.

The chain uses TRBV2 and TRBJ1-2, with no clear D. The CDR3 covers 11 residues. The germline V gene has CDR1 SNHLY and CDR2 FYNNEI. V was cut by 8 bases and J by 5 bases, with 9 bases left in between. CDR3 sequence (DNA): TGTGCCAGCCGCCGGGAGTATGGCTACACCTTC. Translating gives CASRREYGYTF.

This chain connects TRBV5-1 to TRBJ1-2, with a possible D match to TRBD1 (6 bases). The germline V gene encodes CDR1 SGHRS and CDR2 YFSETQ. V lost 0 bases to trimming and J lost 6 bases, with 12 bases between them. This CDR3 is built from 14 residues. Here the CDR3 DNA reads TGCGCCAGCAGCTTGGCGACAGGCCAGGATGGCTACACCTTC. Its translation is CASSLATGQDGYTF.

This chain uses TRBV6-2 or TRBV6-3 with TRBJ1-1, with D tentatively TRBD1 (5 bases). Deletions cut 4 bases from V and 1 base from J, with 13 bases between. CDR3 length: 15 residues. CDR1 is MNHEY and CDR2 is SVGEGT in the germline V gene. This CDR3 is CASSSTRAGNTEAFF. CDR3 coding DNA: TGTGCCAGCAGTTCCACCAGGGCTGGGAACACTGAAGCTTTCTTT.

This sequence joins TRBV7-6 and TRBJ2-5; D is perhaps TRBD2 (7 bases). The CDR3 is made up of 16 amino acids. V was pared by 0 bases and J by 4 bases, with 15 bases between. Germline V lookup: CDR1 SGHVS, CDR2 FNYEAQ. The CDR3 DNA sequence: TGTGCCAGCAGCTTAGCGGGAGGGGGTGTTGGAGAGACCCAGTACTTC. Translated: CASSLAGGGVGETQYF. Full variable domain (remainder filled in from reference TRBV7-6 and TRBJ2-5): GAGVSQSPRYKVTKRGQDVALRCDPISGHVSLYWYRQALGQGPEFLTYFNYEAQQDKSGLPNDRFSAERPEGSISTLTIQRTEQRDSAMYRCASSLAGGGVGETQYFGPGTRLLVL.

This sequence joins TRBV18 and TRBJ2-5, with 7 bases identical to TRBD1. The CDR3 sequence is 15 residues long. The junction had 4 bases not matched to a gene; V was cut back by 0 bases and J by 3 bases. CDR1 is KGHSH and CDR2 is LQKENI in the germline V gene. This CDR3 reads CASSPPGQEKETQYF. In DNA form, the CDR3 reads TGTGCCAGCTCACCACCCGGACAGGAAAAAGAGACCCAGTACTTC.